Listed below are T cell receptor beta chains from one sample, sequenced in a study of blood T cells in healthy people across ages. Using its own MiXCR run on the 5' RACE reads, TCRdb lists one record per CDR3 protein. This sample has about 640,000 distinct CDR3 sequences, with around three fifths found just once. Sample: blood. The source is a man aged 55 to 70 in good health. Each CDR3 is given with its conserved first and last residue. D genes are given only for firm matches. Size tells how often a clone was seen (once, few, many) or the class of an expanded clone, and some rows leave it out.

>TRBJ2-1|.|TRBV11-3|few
TGTGCCAGCAGCTTAGATCAGGGGGGTAGCGGACATTACAATGAGCAGTTCTTC
CASSLDQGGSGHYNEQFF
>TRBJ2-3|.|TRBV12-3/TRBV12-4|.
TGTGCCAGCAGTTTCCCACAGACCACAGATACGCAGTATTTT
CASSFPQTTDTQYF
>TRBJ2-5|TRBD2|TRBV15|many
TGTGCCACCAGGGGACTAGCGGGGTTTGAGACCCAGTACTTC
CATRGLAGFETQYF
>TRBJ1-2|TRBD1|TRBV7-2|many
TGTGCCAGCAGCGCCGGGACAGGGTACGGCTACACCTTC
CASSAGTGYGYTF
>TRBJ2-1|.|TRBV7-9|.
TGTGCCAGCTTAGAAGGGACCTCCTACGAGCAGTTCTTC
CASLEGTSYEQFF
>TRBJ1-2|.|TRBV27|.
TGTGCCAGCAGGGGGCTGACTAACTATGGCTACACCTTC
CASRGLTNYGYTF
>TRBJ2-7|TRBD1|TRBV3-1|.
TGTGCCAGCAGCCAGGAACGGACAGGGAGCTCCTACGAGCAGTACTTC
CASSQERTGSSYEQYF
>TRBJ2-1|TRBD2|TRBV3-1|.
TGTGCCAGCAGCCAAGAACTAGCGGGGGGGCGAATCTACAATGAGCAGTTCTTC
CASSQELAGGRIYNEQFF
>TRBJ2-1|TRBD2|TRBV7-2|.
TGTGCCAGCAGCTCCAGGACTAGCGGGCAGTTCTTC
CASSSRTSGQFF
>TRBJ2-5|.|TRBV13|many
TGTGCCAGCAGCCGGGGCAGGCCTGTGGAGACCCAGTACTTC
CASSRGRPVETQYF
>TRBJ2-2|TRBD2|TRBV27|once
TGTGCCAGCAGTCCAGGGGTCATAGCGGGGGGGCCGTCCGGGGAGCTGTTTTTT
CASSPGVIAGGPSGELFF
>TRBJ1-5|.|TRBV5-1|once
TGCGCCAGCAGCCTCCAGGGCCATCAGCCCCAGCATTTT
CASSLQGHQPQHF
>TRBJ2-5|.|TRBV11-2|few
TGTGCCAGCAGCTCCTCGCCGGGACCGCAAGAGACCCAGTACTTC
CASSSSPGPQETQYF
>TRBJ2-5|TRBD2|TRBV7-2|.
TGTGCCAGCACCCTAGGACTAGCGGGGGGGACCCAGTACTTC
CASTLGLAGGTQYF
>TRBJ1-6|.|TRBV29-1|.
TGCAGCGCCCAACAGGCCTATAATTCACCCCTCCACTTT
CSAQQAYNSPLHF
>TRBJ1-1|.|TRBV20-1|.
TGCAGTGCTAGACAGGGTAATGAAGCTTTCTTT
CSARQGNEAFF
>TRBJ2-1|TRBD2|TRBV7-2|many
TGTGCCAGCAGCCCTAGCGGGGGGTATTACAATGAGCAGTTCTTC
CASSPSGGYYNEQFF
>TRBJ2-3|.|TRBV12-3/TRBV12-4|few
TGTGCCAGCAGTCCGCGGACTGTCACAGATACGCAGTATTTT
CASSPRTVTDTQYF
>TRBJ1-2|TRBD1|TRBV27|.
TGTGCCAGCACCCCTCGGGCGACAGGGGGAGTAGGTGGCTACACCTTC
CASTPRATGGVGGYTF
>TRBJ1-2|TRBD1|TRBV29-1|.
TGCAGCGTTGTCAGGGGGCAGGACTATGGCTACACCTTC
CSVVRGQDYGYTF
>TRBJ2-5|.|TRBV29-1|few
TGCAGCGTTGAAGATCGGGGGACCCAGTACTTC
CSVEDRGTQYF
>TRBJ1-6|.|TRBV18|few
TGTGCCAGCTCACCACTCGCGGTCAATTCACCCCTCCACTTT
CASSPLAVNSPLHF
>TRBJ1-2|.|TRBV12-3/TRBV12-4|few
TGTGCCAGCACTCAACAGGGTAACTATGGCTACACCTTC
CASTQQGNYGYTF
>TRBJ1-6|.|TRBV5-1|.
TGCGCCAGCTCGACGGAGAATGATAATTCACCCCTCCACTTT
CASSTENDNSPLHF
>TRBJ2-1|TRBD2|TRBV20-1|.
TGCAGTGCCCCGTTAGCGGGGGGGCAGCTGGAGCAGTTCTTC
CSAPLAGGQLEQFF
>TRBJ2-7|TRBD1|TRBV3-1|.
TGTGCCAGCAGCCAAACGGGACAGGGTGAGCAGTACTTC
CASSQTGQGEQYF
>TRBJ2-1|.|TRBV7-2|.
TGTGCCAGCAGCACACGGCCCGCCATGGACAACAATGAGCAGTTCTTC
CASSTRPAMDNNEQFF
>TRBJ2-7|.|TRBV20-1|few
TGCAGTGCTAGGGCCCGGGACGGGGGTGGATACGAGCAGTACTTC
CSARARDGGGYEQYF
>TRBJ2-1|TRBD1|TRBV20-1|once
TGCAGTGCCCCTCGACAGGGGGGTGTAAATGAGCAGTTCTTC
CSAPRQGGVNEQFF
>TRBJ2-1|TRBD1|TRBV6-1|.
TGTGCCAGCACTGGGGGGGACAGGGGGCGGAATGAGCAGTTCTTC
CASTGGDRGRNEQFF
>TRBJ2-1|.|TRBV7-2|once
TGTGCCAGCAGCTTAGGCACCGGGACATTACAGTTCTTC
CASSLGTGTLQFF
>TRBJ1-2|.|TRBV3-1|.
TGTGCCAGCAGCCACCCGGGGGGGACTGATGGCTACACCTTC
CASSHPGGTDGYTF
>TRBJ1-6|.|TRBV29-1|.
TGCAGCGTTGTCGAACAGCTTAATTCACCCCTCCACTTT
CSVVEQLNSPLHF
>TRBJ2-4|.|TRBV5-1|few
TGCGCCAGCAGCCCAGGGGAGGGCATTCAGTACTTC
CASSPGEGIQYF
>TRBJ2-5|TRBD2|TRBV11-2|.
TGTGCCAGCAGCTTAGGTCGGGTCGGGGGGGCGCAGGAGACCCAGTACTTC
CASSLGRVGGAQETQYF
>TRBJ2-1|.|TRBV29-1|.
TGCAGCGCTCTGGGACCAGGGCTAGGGGAGCAGTTCTTC
CSALGPGLGEQFF
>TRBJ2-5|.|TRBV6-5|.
TGTGCCAGCAGTCGTCCCGGGACGCTCGAAGAGACCCAGTACTTC
CASSRPGTLEETQYF
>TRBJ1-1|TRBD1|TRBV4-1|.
TGCGCCAGCAGCCACGAGACAGGGTTACTTCGGGTTTTCTTT
CASSHETGLLRVFF
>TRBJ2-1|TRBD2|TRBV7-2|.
TGTGCCAGCAGCAAACCAGCGGGGGTAGGGTTCTTC
CASSKPAGVGFF
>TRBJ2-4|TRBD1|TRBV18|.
TGTGCCAGCTCACCAGGACAGGGTATGAGCGGCATTCAGTACTTC
CASSPGQGMSGIQYF
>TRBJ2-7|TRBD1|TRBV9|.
TGTGCCAGCAGCGTCGACGCCGGGACAGGGGAATACGAGCAGTACTTC
CASSVDAGTGEYEQYF
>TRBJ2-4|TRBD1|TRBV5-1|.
TGCGCCAGCAGCTTGGCGGGACAGGGGGCGAGGGGACTAGCCAAAAACATTCGGTACTTC
CASSLAGQGARGLAKNIRYF
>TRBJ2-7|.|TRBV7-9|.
TGTGCCAGCAGCTTAGAGGAGGGGCCAACCTACGAGCAGTACTTC
CASSLEEGPTYEQYF
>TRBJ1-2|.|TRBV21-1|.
TGTGCCAGCAGCAAAGCCCAACCCGGGACAGGGGGCGATAACTATGGCTACACCTTC
CASSKAQPGTGGDNYGYTF
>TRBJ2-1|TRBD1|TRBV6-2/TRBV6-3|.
TGTGCCAGCAGGGGAGACAGGGGACGCCTTTCCGGGGCCTACAATGAGCAGTTCTTC
CASRGDRGRLSGAYNEQFF
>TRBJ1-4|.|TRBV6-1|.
TGTGCCAGCAGTGAAGCTACTGGACACCCCGAAAAACTGTTTTTT
CASSEATGHPEKLFF
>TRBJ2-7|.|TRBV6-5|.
TGTGCCAGCAGTTACTCGGCAGGCCCGTCCTACGAGCAGTACTTC
CASSYSAGPSYEQYF
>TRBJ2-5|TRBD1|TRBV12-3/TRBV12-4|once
TGTGCCAGCAGCCCAATAACGACAGGGCGAGAGACCCAGTACTTC
CASSPITTGRETQYF
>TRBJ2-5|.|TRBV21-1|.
TGTGCCAGCAGCAAACTCCCCCTCAGGCGACTAGCAGGGGAGACCCAGTACTTC
CASSKLPLRRLAGETQYF